The 20 T cell receptor beta chains below all came from one sample that was sequenced in a study of OX40 agonist ivuxolimab in advanced cancers. The library relied on the immunoSEQ multiplex PCR assay. Held by TCRdb, this immuneACCESS table contains in-frame sequences only and omits some clones. Under half of the omission traces to an unresolved V gene where checked; the cause of the rest is unknown. A total of approximately 69,000 clones appear in this sample, 85% to 90% of them only once. The ten largest clones represent 2.5% to 3% of the sample. Sequenced material: CD4+ or CD8+ T cells sorted from blood, taken in a trial of the OX40 agonist ivuxolimab. The receptors originated from an adult with an advanced solid tumor such as melanoma, head and neck, liver or kidney cancer.

The J gene is TRBJ1-2, the V gene TRBV7-3, with D perhaps matching TRBD1 (6 bases). The CDR3 is made up of 16 amino acids. Germline V lookup: CDR1 SGHTA, CDR2 FQGTGA. Trimming removed 3 bases from V and 8 bases from J, with 22 bases in between. Here the CDR3 DNA reads TGTGCCAGCAGCTTGAGCCGGGACACCTGGTCCGGGGGCTACACCTTC. It yields the protein CASSLSRDTWSGGYTF.

The J gene is TRBJ2-1, the V gene TRBV7-9; 8 positions match TRBD1. Germline CDR1 reads SEHNR; CDR2 reads FQNEAQ (reference sequence). The CDR3 loop spans 14 amino acids. Germline trimming cut 5 bases from V and 6 bases from J; bases unmatched to any gene: 6. In DNA, the CDR3 is TGTGCCAGCAGCGAAAGACAGGGGTCCAATGAGCAGTTCTTC. Its translation is CASSERQGSNEQFF.

This clone has more than one count but fewer than ten. This sequence joins TRBV30 and TRBJ1-5, with 7 bases that match TRBD1. In germline, CDR1 is GTSNPN, CDR2 SVGIG (reference sequence). Unmatched junction bases numbered 5, after V lost 0 bases and J lost 3 bases. The CDR3 has 15 amino acids. CDR3 residues: CAWSVGGTANQPQHF. As DNA, the CDR3 is TGTGCCTGGAGTGTAGGGGGGACAGCCAATCAGCCCCAGCATTTT.

This rearrangement joins TRBV6-1 to TRBJ2-1; D not certain. The CDR3 contains 14 residues. V was clipped by 4 bases and J by 8 bases, with 15 bases between them. Germline CDR1 is MNHNS and CDR2 is SASEGT. The CDR3 bases are TGTGCCAGCAGTGTCGCTCCTAGGGTGGATGAGCAGTTCTTC. Encoded protein: CASSVAPRVDEQFF.

This clone was seen only a few times. An end of the junction does not agree with germline; a read error may underlie this. The rearrangement uses TRBV30 and TRBJ2-2, with no clear D. This CDR3 has 14 residues. The germline V gene encodes CDR1 GTSNPN and CDR2 SVGIG (reference sequence). The CDR3 region is CAWSRRSNSGELFF. The DNA for the CDR3 is TGTGCCTGGAGTAGAAGGTCGAACTCCGGGGAGCTGTTTTTT.

This clone was seen only a few times. The chain employs TRBV5-1 and TRBJ2-6; D might be TRBD1 or TRBD2, each matching 5 bases. The V and J ends lost 2 bases and 1 base respectively, with 10 bases between them. The CDR3 runs to 16 residues. The germline V gene has CDR1 SGHRS and CDR2 YFSETQ. The CDR3 DNA follows: TGCGCCAGCAGCTTAACAGAGGGGTCTGGGGCCAACGTCCTGACTTTC. It encodes CASSLTEGSGANVLTF.

J is TRBJ2-7 and V is TRBV5-1; 7 bases match TRBD1. In germline, CDR1 is SGHRS, CDR2 YFSETQ. V gave up 3 bases and J gave up 0 bases; unmatched junction bases: 3. The CDR3 covers 14 residues. CDR3 in DNA: TGCGCCAGCAGCTCGGACAGGCCCTCCTACGAGCAGTACTTC. It is translated as CASSSDRPSYEQYF.

V and J are TRBV6-5 and TRBJ1-5, with 9 positions matching TRBD1. Germline CDR1 and CDR2: MNHEY and SVGAGI. This CDR3 region has 15 residues. The junction had 6 bases not matched to a gene; V was cut back by 2 bases and J by 7 bases. CDR3 bases: TGTGCCAGCAGTTACCCGGGACAGGGTTGGCAGCCCCAGCATTTT. This encodes CASSYPGQGWQPQHF.

This chain joins TRBV6-1 and TRBJ2-5, with D possibly being TRBD2 (6 bases). This CDR3 region has 14 residues. V lost 1 base and J lost 4, with 10 bases in between. CDR1 MNHNS and CDR2 SASEGT come from the germline V gene. The DNA of the CDR3 is TGTGCCAGCAGTGAAGGGAGGGGAGGAGAGACCCAGTACTTC. Translating it yields CASSEGRGGETQYF.

This clone was picked up a small number of times. V and J are TRBV28 and TRBJ1-2; TRBD1 aligns across 8 bases. V was pared by 8 bases and J by 10 bases, with 12 bases of the junction left unmatched. Per germline, CDR1 MDHEN and CDR2 SYDVKM. This CDR3 spans 13 amino acids. The CDR3 region is CASLRQGRHDYTF. The CDR3 region has the DNA TGTGCCAGCTTAAGACAGGGGCGCCATGACTACACCTTC.

The rearrangement uses TRBV5-6 and TRBJ1-1; D gene uncertain. CDR1 and CDR2 (germline): SGHDT, YYEEEE. Trimming cost V 4 bases and J 0 bases, with 10 bases left between them. CDR3 length: 14 amino acids. In DNA form, the CDR3 reads TGTGCCAGCAGCAAGGGAGGTATGAACACTGAAGCTTTCTTT. Translated: CASSKGGMNTEAFF.

The V call is TRBV4-1, the J call TRBJ1-3; the D gene is possibly TRBD1 (5 bases). V gave up 2 bases and J gave up 1 base, with 12 bases separating them. The V gene's germline CDR1 is MGHRA and CDR2 YSYEKL. The CDR3 covers 16 residues. As DNA, the CDR3 is TGCGCCAGCAGCCAAAATGAGAGGGGATCTGGAAACACCATATATTTT. Residues: CASSQNERGSGNTIYF.

The chain carries TRBV7-3 and TRBJ2-5; D possibly matches TRBD1 or TRBD2 (6 bases each). Trimming took off 6 bases at V and 1 base at J, with 12 bases between the two ends. In germline, CDR1 is SGHTA, CDR2 FQGTGA. This CDR3 has 14 amino acids. CDR3 region: CASSFPGAQETQYF. The CDR3 bases are TGTGCCAGCAGTTTCCCGGGGGCCCAAGAGACCCAGTACTTC. The full variable domain, with the rest looked up from reference TRBV7-3 and TRBJ2-5, is GAGVSQTPSNKVTEKGKYVELRCDPISGHTALYWYRQSLGQGPEFLIYFQGTGAADDSGLPNDRFFAVRPEGSVSTLKIQRTERGDSAVYLCASSFPGAQETQYFGPGTRLLVL.

The rearrangement uses TRBV12-5 and TRBJ2-7; weak D call: TRBD1 (6 bases). This CDR3 is 14 amino acids long. The ends were cut back, 5 bases at V and 5 bases at J, with 16 bases in the middle. The germline V gene has CDR1 LGHNT and CDR2 FRNRAP. The CDR3 spells CASGTEGTRHEQYF. The CDR3 DNA sequence: TGTGCTAGTGGTACAGAGGGGACACGGCACGAGCAGTACTTC.

The chain employs TRBV19 and TRBJ2-5, with 9 bases fitting TRBD2. This CDR3 contains 16 residues. V was pared by 3 bases and J by 4 bases, with 9 bases of the junction left unmatched. The germline gives CDR1 LNHDA, CDR2 SQIVND (reference sequence). The CDR3 sequence: CASSMGPGLAGETQYF. In DNA, the CDR3 is TGTGCCAGTAGTATGGGACCGGGACTAGCTGGAGAGACCCAGTACTTC.

V and J are TRBV6-5 and TRBJ2-7; D may correspond to TRBD1 or TRBD2 (5 bases each). V lost 5 bases, J lost 6 bases, and 14 bases lay in between. The germline V gene encodes CDR1 MNHEY and CDR2 SVGAGI. The CDR3 is 13 amino acids. Here the CDR3 reads CASSRLWGFEQYF. The CDR3 bases are TGTGCCAGCAGTAGACTCTGGGGGTTCGAGCAGTACTTC.

The chain uses TRBV5-1 and TRBJ1-2; possible D gene TRBD1, 6 bases. Germline-derived CDR1 and CDR2 are SGHRS and YFSETQ. V was pared by 1 base and J by 6 bases, with 10 bases between. The length of the CDR3 is 13 residues. DNA for the CDR3: TGCGCCAGCAGCTTGCCAGGGGAACATGGCTACACCTTC. Translation: CASSLPGEHGYTF.

The V gene is TRBV5-4, the J gene TRBJ2-4; D is unclear. CDR3 length equals 13 residues. Germline CDR1 SGHNT, CDR2 YYREEE (reference sequence). Trimming pared 3 bases from V and 0 bases from J, leaving 4 bases between. The CDR3 is CASSSEAKNIQYF. The DNA of the CDR3 is TGTGCCAGCAGCTCCGAAGCCAAAAACATTCAGTACTTC.

With respect to this clone: Mismatch with germline at one junction end may stem from a read error. The chain employs TRBV4-1 and TRBJ1-4; 7 nucleotides match TRBD1. The CDR3 loop spans 17 amino acids. Germline assignment: CDR1 MGHRA and CDR2 YSYEKL. As DNA, the CDR3 is TGCGCCAGCGGCCAAGATTGGGAGGGACAGTTGAATGAAAAACTGTTTTTT. Encoded protein: CASGQDWEGQLNEKLFF.

This clone showed up just a few times. The chain carries TRBV7-3 and TRBJ1-6; D might be TRBD1 (5 bases). This CDR3 is 13 amino acids long. Germline V gene sequence: CDR1 SGHTA, CDR2 FQGTGA. V was shortened by 6 bases and J by 10 bases, with 13 bases between the two germline ends. CDR3 bases: TGTGCCAGCAGTCAACAGGAAGGCTCACCCCTCCACTTT. Translated, it gives CASSQQEGSPLHF.